This TCR beta chain was profiled in a study of T cells in Graves' hyperthyroidism and ophthalmopathy. The wider study: Blood was drawn when the patient was first diagnosed and still untreated. Overall study findings and caveats: Ophthalmopathy, as predicted by the model, came a median about seven months after the prediction.

Exclusion of patients followed from uncontrolled infection, other autoimmune disease, pregnancy or lactation. The CDR3 length is 14 residues. CDR1 is SEHNR, CDR2 FQNEAQ, per germline (reference sequence). V lost 4 bases and J lost 10, with 17 bases in between. This clonotype was seen only a few times. The antigen remains undetermined. RNA transcripts yielded amplified TCR beta CDR3 regions. Using the HTBI primer set, a first-round RT-PCR was run on the TCR CDR3. TCRdb passed the multiplex PCR reads through MiXCR, listing each CDR3 protein once. The sample records roughly 630,000 distinct CDR3 sequences, 15% to 17% being singletons.

This chain links TRBV7-9 with TRBJ2-1; D tentatively fits TRBD1 or TRBD2 (5 bases each). Sequenced material: blood. The receptor was derived from a woman aged 25 to 39 with Graves' hyperthyroidism. The CDR3 nucleotides read TGTGCCAGCAGCTCCAGGGAGAGGGTTTCCGAGCAGTTCTTC. Protein: CASSSRERVSEQFF.